The clone carrying this TCR beta chain was detected once. The antigen remains unidentified. This entry comes from a study of shared clonotypes between healthy human individuals. Findings of the study overall: Large depth notwithstanding, sorted-subset sequencing proved incomplete by rarefaction. Sample collection involved blood only; tissue repertoires are likely different.

Germline assignment: CDR1 PRHDT and CDR2 FYEKMQ (reference sequence). V was trimmed by 5 bases and J by 3 bases, leaving 23 bases between them. The CDR3 runs 17 residues. Assay used: immunoSEQ multiplex PCR; TCRdb lists only in-frame clones, some missing. The repertoire holds 560,000 or so clones, with approximately 96% as singletons. Naive CD8 isolation took CD45RO-negative cells positively selected for CCR7 and excluded terminally differentiated effector memory CD45RA+ cells. Donors, healthy HIV-negative adults, lacked recent acute infections or vaccinations. Donors were Caucasian adults residing in Nashville, Tennessee, USA.

Source material: naive CD8+ T cells sorted from blood. This rearrangement joins TRBV13 to TRBJ2-7, with TRBD1 as a possible D gene (6 bases). The clonotype originates from a woman in her twenties or thirties in good health. The CDR3 reads CASSPEQGTDGFYEQYF. CDR3 bases: TGTGCCAGCAGCCCCGAACAGGGTACAGATGGATTCTACGAGCAGTACTTC.